A single sample gave rise to the 30 T cell receptor beta chains below, sequenced in a study of response to subunit inactivated influenza vaccine. MiXCR, applied by TCRdb to the RT-PCR reads, yields one record per CDR3 protein. The sample lists about 800,000 distinct CDR3 sequences, over 20% seen once, with roughly a tenth in the top ten. The sample in question was PBMCs from blood, obtained about 5 days after vaccination. The receptor source for this set is a man in his fifties who received an inactivated influenza vaccine.

The chain carries TRBV5-6 and TRBJ2-3; 11 bases are shared with TRBD1. The CDR3 has 15 amino acids. Germline trimming cut 4 bases from V and 6 bases from J; bases unmatched to any gene: 7. Germline CDR1 is SGHDT and CDR2 is YYEEEE. CDR3 in amino acids: CASSHRDRGSDTQYF. The CDR3 coding sequence is TGTGCCAGCAGCCACCGGGACAGGGGGAGTGATACGCAGTATTTT.

The chain joins TRBV4-3 to TRBJ2-5; 7 bases map to TRBD1. CDR1 and CDR2 from the germline V gene are LGHNA and YSLEER. The CDR3 consists of 17 residues. Losses at the gene ends were 0 bases for V and 5 bases for J; bases not matched to a gene: 12. The CDR3 DNA follows: TGCGCCAGCAGCCAAGAGGCGGCACAGGGGCGACTGGAGACCCAGTACTTC. Protein sequence: CASSQEAAQGRLETQYF.

The V and J genes are TRBV4-3 and TRBJ2-3; 13 bases are a match to TRBD2. V lost 4 bases to trimming and J lost 5 bases; unmatched junction nucleotides: 6. The CDR3 is 16 amino acids. The V gene's germline CDR1 is LGHNA and CDR2 YSLEER. CDR3 loop: CASSLRTSGGIDTQYF. The CDR3 DNA reads as TGCGCCAGCAGCCTTCGGACTAGCGGGGGAATAGATACGCAGTATTTT.

The sample holds many counts of this clonotype. V and J are TRBV7-9 and TRBJ2-1; D is perhaps TRBD1 (5 bases). The germline CDR1 and CDR2 sequences are SEHNR and FQNEAQ (reference sequence). CDR3 length: 12 amino acids. V lost 2 bases to trimming and J lost 10 bases, with 9 bases between them. The CDR3, as DNA: TGTGCCAGCAGCTTAATTGGGGCAGAGCAGTTCTTC. Translating it yields CASSLIGAEQFF.

The V and J genes are TRBV12-3 or TRBV12-4 and TRBJ1-2, with 12 bases lining up with TRBD1. J gave up 6 bases and V 6 bases, and 14 bases lay outside the gene matches. CDR3 length equals 17 residues. The CDR3 coding sequence is TGTGCCAGCAGCCCGCCGGGACAGGGGGCTCTCAACAATGGCTACACCTTC. Its translation: CASSPPGQGALNNGYTF.

The rearrangement joins TRBV6-2 or TRBV6-3 to TRBJ1-1; 11 bases are shared with TRBD1. This CDR3 has 17 residues. V lost 4 bases and J lost 2; bases outside the gene matches: 9. Germline V gives CDR1 MNHEY, CDR2 SVGEGT. The CDR3 sequence: CASSWTGGTWLNTEAFF. In DNA, the CDR3 is TGTGCCAGCAGTTGGACAGGGGGCACATGGTTAAACACTGAAGCTTTCTTT.

The chain combines TRBV20-1 with TRBJ2-1, with 7 bases matching TRBD2. The CDR3 length is 14 residues. V lost 5 bases and J lost 0; bases outside the gene matches: 4. Germline-derived CDR1 and CDR2 are DFQATT and SNEGSKA (reference sequence). This CDR3 is CSALAVSSYNEQFF. The CDR3 nucleotides read TGCAGTGCTCTAGCGGTGAGCTCCTACAATGAGCAGTTCTTC.

Comments on this clonotype: At one of its ends the junction is not consistent with the germline gene, which may arise from a read error. This sequence joins TRBV5-1 and TRBJ2-7; 9 nucleotides line up with TRBD1. This CDR3 has 17 amino acids. Germline V lookup: CDR1 SGHRS, CDR2 YFSETQ. CDR3 DNA sequence: TGCGCCAGCAGCTTAATACCAACCGGGACAGGGCGGAACGAGCATTACTTC. Its translation is CASSLIPTGTGRNEHYF.

Many counts were recorded for this clonotype. The chain links TRBV29-1 to TRBJ2-7; 8 bases are a match to TRBD2. Germline CDR1 SQVTM, CDR2 ANQGSEA. CDR3 length: 12 amino acids. V shed 7 bases and J 5 bases; nucleotides not matched to a gene: 7. The CDR3 here is CSAGGGRDEQYF. The CDR3, as DNA: TGCAGCGCCGGGGGGGGGCGCGACGAGCAGTACTTC.

This clonotype was observed at least ten times. The chain combines TRBV28 with TRBJ2-7, with TRBD1 identical over 10 bases. The germline V gene has CDR1 MDHEN and CDR2 SYDVKM. The CDR3 is 15 amino acids. The junction had 5 bases not matched to a gene; V was cut back by 5 bases and J by 1 base. The CDR3 DNA sequence: TGTGCCAGCAGTCGCCAGGGACAGGGGTCCTACGAGCAGTACTTC. Its translation: CASSRQGQGSYEQYF.

The chain couples TRBV7-2 to TRBJ2-5; TRBD2 might be the D (6 bases). Per germline, CDR1 SGHTA and CDR2 FQGNSA. With 10 bases removed from V and 5 bases from J, the gap between germline ends came to 26 bases. The CDR3 is 16 amino acids. CDR3 amino acids: CAIGLGLTGVPETQYF. CDR3 sequence (DNA): TGTGCCATCGGCTTAGGGTTGACGGGAGTGCCCGAGACCCAGTACTTC.

V and J are TRBV20-1 and TRBJ1-6, with 7 bases matching TRBD1. The CDR3 runs 14 residues. After removal of 5 bases from V and 6 bases from J, the junction contained 7 bases not matched to a gene. From germline, CDR1 is DFQATT and CDR2 SNEGSKA (reference sequence). CDR3 nucleotide sequence: TGCAGTGCTGGCAGGGGGAACCTTAATTCACCCCTCCACTTT. Protein: CSAGRGNLNSPLHF.

The CDR3, as DNA: TGCGCCAGCAGCCAAGAGTTCGTAATAGCCGGGGAGCTGTTTTTT. Amino acid sequence: CASSQEFVIAGELFF. The J gene is TRBJ2-2, the V gene TRBV4-3; no clear D. This CDR3 contains 15 residues. V was clipped by 0 bases and J by 6 bases, with 11 bases between them. Germline loops: CDR1 LGHNA, CDR2 YSLEER.

V is TRBV20-1 and J is TRBJ2-5; TRBD2 aligns across 7 bases. The V and J ends lost 1 base and 0 bases, in that order; junction bases with no gene match: 2. CDR3 length: 14 residues. Germline V gene sequence: CDR1 DFQATT, CDR2 SNEGSKA (reference sequence). In DNA form, the CDR3 reads TGCAGTGCTAGAGCCGGGGGGTACCAAGAGACCCAGTACTTC. Translating it yields CSARAGGYQETQYF.

This clonotype was observed a few times. This sequence joins TRBV6-2 or TRBV6-3 and TRBJ2-7; D is undetermined. The V end was cut by 5 bases, the J end by 10 bases, with 15 bases between. This CDR3 spans 12 amino acids. Germline V gene lookup returns CDR1 MNHEY and CDR2 SVGEGT. The CDR3 DNA reads TGTGCCAGCAGTCCTCAAAGTGGGCACCAGTACTTC. As protein: CASSPQSGHQYF.

This clonotype was counted a few times. This chain links TRBV18 with TRBJ1-1; D remains ambiguous. Germline V gene lookup returns CDR1 KGHSH and CDR2 LQKENI. With 3 bases removed from V and 2 bases from J, the gap between germline ends came to 10 bases. This CDR3 is 14 amino acids long. CDR3 sequence reads: CASSPTDGNTEAFF. CDR3 DNA: TGTGCCAGCTCACCTACCGACGGAAACACTGAAGCTTTCTTT.

There are a few counts of this clonotype. The chain carries TRBV5-1 and TRBJ2-3; possible D gene TRBD1, 6 bases. The CDR3 is made up of 16 amino acids. V was trimmed by 0 bases and J by 1 base, leaving 12 bases between them. Germline V gives CDR1 SGHRS, CDR2 YFSETQ. CDR3 in DNA: TGCGCCAGCAGCTTGGAGGGCAGGGGTGGCACAGATACGCAGTATTTT. Amino acids: CASSLEGRGGTDTQYF.

A few counts support this clonotype. The genes are TRBV30 and TRBJ2-6; no firm D call. Trimming shortened V by 1 base and J by 0 bases, and 10 bases separated the two germline ends. The V gene's germline CDR1 is GTSNPN and CDR2 SVGIG (reference sequence). The CDR3 loop spans 16 amino acids. CDR3 sequence: CAWSGGLGSGANVLTF. CDR3 nucleotide sequence: TGTGCCTGGAGTGGGGGTCTTGGCTCTGGGGCCAACGTCCTGACTTTC. The full variable domain, its missing parts supplied by reference TRBV30 and TRBJ2-6, is SQTIHQWPATLVQPVGSPLSLECTVEGTSNPNLYWYRQAAGRGLQLLFYSVGIGQISSEVPQNLSASRPQDRQFILSSKKLLLSDSGFYLCAWSGGLGSGANVLTFGAGSRLTVL.

This clonotype was counted at least ten times. The chain joins TRBV6-2 or TRBV6-3 to TRBJ1-4; 7 nucleotides match TRBD1. CDR3 length: 15 amino acids. The V gene's germline CDR1 is MNHEY and CDR2 SVGEGT. V gave up 2 bases and J gave up 5 bases; unmatched junction bases: 5. In DNA form, the CDR3 reads TGTGCCAGCAGTTACGGAGGAGGGGGCAATGAAAAACTGTTTTTT. Translation gives CASSYGGGGNEKLFF.

This clonotype was detected only a few times. The chain combines TRBV7-2 with TRBJ2-7; TRBD2 is a possible D gene (5 bases). The CDR3 is 13 residues long. Germline CDR1 and CDR2: SGHTA and FQGNSA. The V and J ends lost 5 bases and 6 bases respectively, with 14 bases between them. This chain's CDR3 is CASSVPGKLEQYF. CDR3 coding DNA: TGTGCCAGCAGCGTCCCCGGGAAACTCGAGCAGTACTTC.

The table lists this clonotype with a few counts. This sequence joins TRBV5-1 and TRBJ2-1; perhaps D is TRBD1 or TRBD2 (5 bases each). CDR3 size: 16 residues. Looked up from germline, CDR1 is SGHRS and CDR2 is YFSETQ. Trimming removed 4 bases from V and 0 bases from J, with 14 bases in between. In DNA form, the CDR3 reads TGCGCCAGCAGCAGTATACGGGACGGCTCCTACAATGAGCAGTTCTTC. Encoded protein: CASSSIRDGSYNEQFF.

Note on this clonotype: A much larger clonotype is one base distant, so this may be a read error. The rearrangement uses TRBV7-2 and TRBJ2-7, with 11 bases matching TRBD2. CDR1 is SGHTA, CDR2 FQGNSA, per germline. This CDR3 is built from 14 residues. The junction had 9 bases not matched to a gene; V was cut back by 7 bases and J by 7 bases. CDR3 sequence reads: CASTLAGGPGEQYF. The CDR3 DNA reads as TGTGCCAGCACTTTAGCGGGAGGGCCGGGGGAGCAGTACTTC.

This clonotype was observed a few times. V gene TRBV5-1 combines with J gene TRBJ1-1, with D perhaps TRBD1 (5 bases). The V and J ends lost 6 bases and 6 bases respectively, with 12 bases between them. Germline V gene data show CDR1 as SGHRS and CDR2 as YFSETQ. This CDR3 region has 12 residues. CDR3 DNA sequence: TGCGCCAGCAAGAGCAGGGACGCTGAAGCTTTCTTT. Translating gives CASKSRDAEAFF.

This chain links TRBV14 with TRBJ2-1; the match to TRBD2 covers 7 bases. The CDR3 loop spans 15 amino acids. Per the germline V gene, CDR1 is SGHDN and CDR2 is FVKESK. V lost 4 bases to trimming and J lost 10 bases; unmatched junction nucleotides: 13. The CDR3 bases are TGTGCCAGCAGCCGATGGGGAGGGGTACGCCAGGAGCAGTTCTTC. Protein product: CASSRWGGVRQEQFF. The full variable domain, in which reference TRBV14 and TRBJ2-1 provide the parts outside the CDR3, is EAGVTQFPSHSVIEKGQTVTLRCDPISGHDNLYWYRRVMGKEIKFLLHFVKESKQDESGMPNNRFLAERTGGTYSTLKVQPAELEDSGVYFCASSRWGGVRQEQFFGPGTRLTVL.

The genes are TRBV4-1 and TRBJ2-6; D possibly uses TRBD1 or TRBD2 (6 bases each). Germline CDR1 is MGHRA and CDR2 is YSYEKL. The CDR3 is 22 amino acids. V was cut by 0 bases and J by 0 bases, with 24 bases left in between. The CDR3 protein is CASSQDLMSSGAHFSGANVLTF. The CDR3 coding sequence is TGCGCCAGCAGCCAAGATCTTATGAGCTCGGGGGCACATTTCTCTGGGGCCAACGTCCTGACTTTC.

The chain has TRBV28 and TRBJ2-5, with 8 bases aligning to TRBD1. The V gene's germline CDR1 is MDHEN and CDR2 SYDVKM. V lost 0 bases to trimming and J lost 3 bases; unmatched junction nucleotides: 6. This CDR3 has 16 amino acids. The CDR3 nucleotides are TGTGCCAGCAGTTTATGGGCGGGACAGGCGAAAGAGACCCAGTACTTC. It yields the protein CASSLWAGQAKETQYF.

V gene TRBV28 combines with J gene TRBJ1-5; D ambiguous. V shed 4 bases and J shed 10 bases, with 17 bases lying between them. Germline lookup yields CDR1 MDHEN and CDR2 SYDVKM. There are 14 residues in the CDR3. The CDR3 nucleotides are TGTGCCAGCAGTTCACTAGTAACCGACCCTCCCCAGCATTTT. Translating gives CASSSLVTDPPQHF.

V usage is TRBV3-1 and J usage is TRBJ2-2; D might be TRBD1 (5 bases). The V and J ends lost 2 bases and 5 bases respectively, with 9 bases between them. The V gene's germline CDR1 is LGHDT and CDR2 YNNKEL (reference sequence). CDR3 length: 14 amino acids. CDR3 amino acids: CASSQSRATGELFF. The CDR3 DNA follows: TGTGCCAGCAGCCAAAGCAGGGCTACCGGGGAGCTGTTTTTT.

A few counts support this clonotype. The chain is built from TRBV20-1 and TRBJ2-3, with 8 bases that match TRBD2. V trimming: 8 bases; J trimming: 5 bases; junction bases outside the gene matches: 12. Germline loops: CDR1 DFQATT, CDR2 SNEGSKA (reference sequence). This CDR3 has 14 amino acids. CDR3 nucleotide sequence: TGCAGTACTCGGGGGGGAGGGGCCGGAGATACGCAGTATTTT. Translating it yields CSTRGGGAGDTQYF.

The rearrangement joins TRBV7-2 to TRBJ1-5, with D tentatively TRBD1 (5 bases). The germline gives CDR1 SGHTA, CDR2 FQGNSA. The CDR3 is 15 residues long. V lost 1 base and J lost 5, with 12 bases in between. The CDR3 DNA reads TGTGCCAGCAGCTTAGTTGGGAGGGGTGATCAGCCCCAGCATTTT. This translates into CASSLVGRGDQPQHF.